The 14 T cell receptor beta chains in this list originate from one sample, sequenced in a study of OX40 agonist ivuxolimab in advanced cancers. Method: immunoSEQ multiplex PCR; TCRdb's copy keeps in-frame clones and lacks some. The sample holds more than 15,000 clones, roughly 78% seen once. This specimen was CD4+ or CD8+ T cells sorted from blood, taken in a trial of the OX40 agonist ivuxolimab. These receptors were collected from an adult with an advanced solid tumor such as melanoma, head and neck, liver or kidney cancer.

This sequence joins TRBV9 and TRBJ2-1; 9 bases agree with TRBD2. This CDR3 is 15 amino acids long. With 4 bases clipped from V and 1 base from J, the junction kept 3 bases outside the gene matches. Germline V gene lookup returns CDR1 SGDLS and CDR2 YYNGEE. CDR3 sequence reads: CASSSSGASYNEQFF. The DNA for the CDR3 is TGTGCCAGCAGCTCTAGCGGGGCTTCCTACAATGAGCAGTTCTTC.

The chain combines TRBV4-1 with TRBJ1-2, with D maybe TRBD1 (6 bases). CDR3 length: 16 residues. Trimming removed 4 bases at V and 6 bases at J, with 21 bases between. Germline assignment: CDR1 MGHRA and CDR2 YSYEKL. The CDR3 sequence is CASSLTTGGWPDGYTF. The CDR3 bases are TGCGCCAGCAGCCTCACGACAGGAGGCTGGCCCGATGGCTACACCTTC.

This sequence joins TRBV25-1 and TRBJ2-7; the D is unclear. The CDR3 loop spans 15 amino acids. V lost 4 bases and J lost 0, with 13 bases in between. CDR1 MGHDK and CDR2 SYGVNS come from the germline V gene. CDR3 bases: TGTGCCAGCAGTGCATACGTCAGGCACTCCTACGAGCAGTACTTC. Protein: CASSAYVRHSYEQYF.

This clone was seen only a few times. At the DNA level, this CDR3 is encoded by other sequences in the same sample as well. Here the CDR3 reads CASSVVAGAYNEQFF. CDR3 nucleotides: TGTGCCAGCAGCGTAGTGGCGGGGGCCTACAATGAGCAGTTCTTC. The V and J genes are TRBV9 and TRBJ2-1; TRBD2 matches at 7 bases. The CDR3 contains 15 residues. V lost 0 bases to trimming and J lost 2 bases; unmatched junction nucleotides: 2. CDR1 SGDLS and CDR2 YYNGEE come from the germline V gene.

This clone was seen only a few times. The chain couples TRBV14 to TRBJ2-1; D tentatively reads TRBD1 or TRBD2 (5 bases each). The V end lost 1 base, the J end lost 6 bases, and 25 bases lay between the germline ends. This CDR3 contains 19 residues. Germline V lookup: CDR1 SGHDN, CDR2 FVKESK. The DNA for the CDR3 is TGTGCCAGCAGCCAAGGTCTACGAGGGACCAGCGAGAGGTCCAATGAGCAGTTCTTC. Amino acid sequence: CASSQGLRGTSERSNEQFF.

The chain recombines TRBV27 with TRBJ2-5, with D hard to call. The CDR3 has 10 residues. Germline lookup yields CDR1 MNHEY and CDR2 SMNVEV (reference sequence). V was trimmed by 8 bases and J by 6 bases, leaving 7 bases between them. The CDR3 nucleotides read TGTGCCAGCCCTTCTAAGACCCAGTACTTC. Protein: CASPSKTQYF.

The chain is built from TRBV5-1 and TRBJ2-7; no clear D gene. This CDR3 is built from 13 residues. Deletions cut 0 bases from V and 3 bases from J, with 7 bases between. Germline V lookup: CDR1 SGHRS, CDR2 YFSETQ. CDR3 loop: CASSLEVSYEQYF. The CDR3 nucleotides are TGCGCCAGCAGCTTGGAGGTGAGCTACGAGCAGTACTTC.

The chain carries TRBV7-7 and TRBJ1-2, with TRBD1 matching 12 bases. V shed 5 bases, J shed 5 bases, and the junction held 9 bases outside the gene matches. The germline V gene has CDR1 SSHAT and CDR2 FNYEAQ (reference sequence). CDR3 size: 16 residues. The CDR3 sequence is CASSQVGGQGAYGYTF. The DNA for the CDR3 is TGTGCCAGCAGCCAAGTCGGGGGACAGGGGGCATATGGCTACACCTTC.

The V call is TRBV4-1, the J call TRBJ1-3; D unresolved. The CDR3 totals 15 residues. Trimming cost V 4 bases and J 2 bases, with 12 bases left between them. Germline CDR1 is MGHRA and CDR2 is YSYEKL. Here the CDR3 DNA reads TGCGCCAGCAGCCTCGACCCCGGGGCTGGAAACACCATATATTTT. The encoded protein is CASSLDPGAGNTIYF.

Only a few counts were recorded for this clone. The chain couples TRBV27 to TRBJ1-1, with 12 bases that match TRBD1. CDR3 length: 16 residues. Germline lookup yields CDR1 MNHEY and CDR2 SMNVEV (reference sequence). V lost 6 bases to trimming and J lost 10 bases; unmatched junction nucleotides: 15. CDR3 sequence reads: CASSPGTGGSWIGAFF. CDR3 in DNA: TGTGCCAGCAGCCCCGGGACAGGGGGCTCCTGGATCGGAGCTTTCTTT.

The chain joins TRBV9 to TRBJ2-3; D ambiguous. Germline V gives CDR1 SGDLS, CDR2 YYNGEE. This CDR3 has 12 residues. Trimming took 3 bases from V and 6 from J, leaving 8 bases between them. The CDR3 is CASSGSRDTQYF. Written as DNA, the CDR3 is TGTGCCAGCAGCGGGAGCAGGGATACGCAGTATTTT.

This rearrangement joins TRBV13 to TRBJ2-7; 8 bases agree with TRBD1. The germline V gene encodes CDR1 PRHDT and CDR2 FYEKMQ (reference sequence). V lost 6 bases and J lost 3; bases outside the gene matches: 10. The CDR3 is 15 residues long. For the CDR3, the DNA is TGTGCCAGCAGTTTATCGGGGACAGGATACTACGAGCAGTACTTC. Residues: CASSLSGTGYYEQYF.

By share, this clone ranks as medium-sized. The gene calls are TRBV4-1 and TRBJ2-6, with 8 nucleotides matching TRBD1. The CDR3 runs 16 residues. J was trimmed by 4 bases and V by 4 bases; bases with no gene match: 6. Germline CDR1 and CDR2: MGHRA and YSYEKL. The CDR3 sequence is CASSPRGRVGANVLTF. The CDR3, as DNA: TGCGCCAGCAGCCCCAGGGGGCGCGTAGGGGCCAACGTCCTGACTTTC.

In its sample, this clone was seen once. CDR3 DNA: TGTGCCAGCAGTTCAAGGACAGGGACATTAGGCGAGCAGTACTTC. Protein: CASSSRTGTLGEQYF. The chain carries TRBV2 and TRBJ2-5; TRBD1 agrees at 8 bases. The J call is doubtful: the DNA matches TRBJ2-7 better. The CDR3 is made up of 15 amino acids. Germline CDR1 and CDR2: SNHLY and FYNNEI.